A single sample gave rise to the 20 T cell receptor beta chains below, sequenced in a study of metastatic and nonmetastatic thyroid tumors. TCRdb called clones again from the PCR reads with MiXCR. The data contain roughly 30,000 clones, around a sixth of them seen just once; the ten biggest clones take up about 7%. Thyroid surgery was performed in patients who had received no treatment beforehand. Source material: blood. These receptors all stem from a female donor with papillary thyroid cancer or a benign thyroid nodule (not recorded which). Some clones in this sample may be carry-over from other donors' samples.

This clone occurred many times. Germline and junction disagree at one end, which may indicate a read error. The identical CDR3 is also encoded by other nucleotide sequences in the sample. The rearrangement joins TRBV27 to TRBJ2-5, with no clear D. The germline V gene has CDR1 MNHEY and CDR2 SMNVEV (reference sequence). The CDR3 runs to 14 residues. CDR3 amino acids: CASSPGWRQGTQYF. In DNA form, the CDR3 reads TGTGCCAGCAGTCCCGGCTGGCGGCAAGGGACCCAGTACTTC.

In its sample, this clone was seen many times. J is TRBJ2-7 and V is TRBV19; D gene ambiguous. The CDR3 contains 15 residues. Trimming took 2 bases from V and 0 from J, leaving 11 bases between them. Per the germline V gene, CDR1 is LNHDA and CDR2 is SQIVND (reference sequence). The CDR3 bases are TGTGCCAGTAGTATATCCGGAAAATTCTCCTACGAGCAGTACTTC. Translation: CASSISGKFSYEQYF.

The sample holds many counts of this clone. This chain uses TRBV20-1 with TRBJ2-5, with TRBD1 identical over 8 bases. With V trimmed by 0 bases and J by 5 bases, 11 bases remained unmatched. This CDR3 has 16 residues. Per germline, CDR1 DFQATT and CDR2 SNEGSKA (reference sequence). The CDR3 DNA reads TGCAGTGCTAGAGATTGGGCTCCCCAGGGGGCGGAGACCCAGTACTTC. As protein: CSARDWAPQGAETQYF.

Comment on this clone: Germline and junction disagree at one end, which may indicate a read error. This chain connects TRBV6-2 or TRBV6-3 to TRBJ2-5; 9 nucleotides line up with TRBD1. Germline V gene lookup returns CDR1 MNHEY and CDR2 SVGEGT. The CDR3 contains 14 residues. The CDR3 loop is CASSADRGRETHYF. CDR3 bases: TGTGCCAGCAGCGCGGACAGGGGTCGGGAGACCCATTACTTC.

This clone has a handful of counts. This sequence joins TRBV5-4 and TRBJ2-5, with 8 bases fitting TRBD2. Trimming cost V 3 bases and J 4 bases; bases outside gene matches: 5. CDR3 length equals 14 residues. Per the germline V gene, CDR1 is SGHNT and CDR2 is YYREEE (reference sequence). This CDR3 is CASSSGLAGETQYF. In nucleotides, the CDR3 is TGTGCCAGCAGCTCCGGACTAGCCGGAGAGACCCAGTACTTC.

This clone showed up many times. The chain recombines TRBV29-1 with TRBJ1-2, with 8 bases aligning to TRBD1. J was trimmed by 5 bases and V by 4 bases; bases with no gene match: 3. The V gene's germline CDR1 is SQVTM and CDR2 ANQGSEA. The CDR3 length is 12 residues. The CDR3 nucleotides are TGCAGCGTTGGGACAGGGTGGTATGGCTACACCTTC. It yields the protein CSVGTGWYGYTF.

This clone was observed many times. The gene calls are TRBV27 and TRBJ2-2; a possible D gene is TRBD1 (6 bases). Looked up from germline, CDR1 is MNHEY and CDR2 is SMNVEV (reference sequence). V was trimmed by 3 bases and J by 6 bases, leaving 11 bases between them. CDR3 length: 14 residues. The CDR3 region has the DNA TGTGCCAGCAGTTTGACGAGACAGGCCGGGGAGCTGTTTTTT. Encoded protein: CASSLTRQAGELFF.

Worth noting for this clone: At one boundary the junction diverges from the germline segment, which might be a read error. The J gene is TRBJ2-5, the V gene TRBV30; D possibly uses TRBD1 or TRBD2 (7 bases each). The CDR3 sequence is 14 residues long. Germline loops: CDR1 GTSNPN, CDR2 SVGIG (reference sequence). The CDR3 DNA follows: TGTACCTGGAGGGTCAGGGGGGGCCAAGAGACCCAGTACTTC. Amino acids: CTWRVRGGQETQYF.

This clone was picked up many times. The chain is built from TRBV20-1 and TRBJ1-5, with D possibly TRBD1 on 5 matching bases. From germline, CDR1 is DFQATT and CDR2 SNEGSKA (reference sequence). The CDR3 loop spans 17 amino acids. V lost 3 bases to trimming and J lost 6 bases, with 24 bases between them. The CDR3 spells CSASQGASGAPGQPQHF. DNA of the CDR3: TGCAGTGCTAGTCAAGGCGCTTCCGGGGCCCCCGGTCAGCCCCAGCATTTT.

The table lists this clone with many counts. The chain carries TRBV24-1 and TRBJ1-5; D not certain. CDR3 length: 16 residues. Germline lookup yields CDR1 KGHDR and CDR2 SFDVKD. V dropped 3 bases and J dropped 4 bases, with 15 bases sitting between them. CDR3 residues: CATSDSQAFGNQPQHF. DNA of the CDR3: TGTGCCACCAGTGATAGCCAGGCCTTCGGTAATCAGCCCCAGCATTTT.

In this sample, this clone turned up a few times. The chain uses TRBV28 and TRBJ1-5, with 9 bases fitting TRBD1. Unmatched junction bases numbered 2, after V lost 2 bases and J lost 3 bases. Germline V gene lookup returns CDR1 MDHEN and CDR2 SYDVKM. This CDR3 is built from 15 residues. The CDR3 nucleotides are TGTGCCAGCAGTTTAGGGGACAGGGACAATCAGCCCCAGCATTTT. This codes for CASSLGDRDNQPQHF. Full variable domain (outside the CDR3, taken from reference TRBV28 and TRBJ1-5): DVKVTQSSRYLVKRTGEKVFLECVQDMDHENMFWYRQDPGLGLRLIYFSYDVKMKEKGDIPEGYSVSREKKERFSLILESASTNQTSMYLCASSLGDRDNQPQHFGDGTRLSIL.

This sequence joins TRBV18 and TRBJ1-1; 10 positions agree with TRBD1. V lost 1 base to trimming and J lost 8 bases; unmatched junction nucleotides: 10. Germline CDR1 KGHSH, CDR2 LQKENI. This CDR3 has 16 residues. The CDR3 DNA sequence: TGTGCCAGCTCACCACAGGGGGACAGGGGCCTGAGGGAAGCTTTCTTT. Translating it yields CASSPQGDRGLREAFF.

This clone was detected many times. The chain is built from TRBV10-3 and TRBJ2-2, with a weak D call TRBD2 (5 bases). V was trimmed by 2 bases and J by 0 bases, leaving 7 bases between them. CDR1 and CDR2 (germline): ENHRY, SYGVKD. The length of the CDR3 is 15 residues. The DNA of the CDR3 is TGTGCCATCAGTGAGAGGACTGCGAACACCGGGGAGCTGTTTTTT. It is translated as CAISERTANTGELFF.

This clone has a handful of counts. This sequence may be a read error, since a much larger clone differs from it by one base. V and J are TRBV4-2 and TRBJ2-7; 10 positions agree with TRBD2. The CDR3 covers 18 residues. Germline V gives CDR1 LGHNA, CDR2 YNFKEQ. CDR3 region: CAGSRTTGRGLAAYEQYF. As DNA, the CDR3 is TGTGCCGGCAGCAGAACGACAGGCCGCGGACTAGCGGCCTACGAGCAGTACTTC.

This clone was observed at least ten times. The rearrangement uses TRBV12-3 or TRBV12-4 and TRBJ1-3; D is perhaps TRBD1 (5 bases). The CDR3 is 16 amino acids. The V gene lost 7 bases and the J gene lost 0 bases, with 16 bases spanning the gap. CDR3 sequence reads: CASTLGGRNSGNTIYF. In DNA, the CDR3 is TGTGCCAGCACCTTGGGGGGAAGAAACTCTGGAAACACCATATATTTT.

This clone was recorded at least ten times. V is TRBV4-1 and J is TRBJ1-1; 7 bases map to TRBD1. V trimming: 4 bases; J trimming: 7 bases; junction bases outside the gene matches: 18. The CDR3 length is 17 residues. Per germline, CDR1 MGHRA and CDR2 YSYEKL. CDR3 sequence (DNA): TGCGCCAGCAGCCTAATCCCCCCTCAGACAGGGTACAGTGAAGCTTTCTTT. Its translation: CASSLIPPQTGYSEAFF.

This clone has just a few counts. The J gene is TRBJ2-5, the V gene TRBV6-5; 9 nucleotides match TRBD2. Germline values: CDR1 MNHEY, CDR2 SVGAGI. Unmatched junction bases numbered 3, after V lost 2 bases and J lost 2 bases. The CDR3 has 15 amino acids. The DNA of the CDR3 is TGTGCCAGCAGTTACAGACTAGCGGAACAAGAGACCCAGTACTTC. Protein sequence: CASSYRLAEQETQYF.

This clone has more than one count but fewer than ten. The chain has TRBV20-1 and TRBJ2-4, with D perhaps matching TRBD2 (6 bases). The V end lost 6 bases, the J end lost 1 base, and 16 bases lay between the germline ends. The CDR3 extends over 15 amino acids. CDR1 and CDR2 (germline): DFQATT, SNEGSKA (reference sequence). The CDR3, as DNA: TGCAGTGCCATGTCTGGCGGGAACGCCAAAAACATTCAGTACTTC. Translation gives CSAMSGGNAKNIQYF.

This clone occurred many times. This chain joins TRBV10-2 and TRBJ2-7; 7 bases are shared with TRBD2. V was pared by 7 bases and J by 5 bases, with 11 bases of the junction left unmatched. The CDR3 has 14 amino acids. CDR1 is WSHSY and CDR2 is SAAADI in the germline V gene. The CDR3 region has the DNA TGCGCCAGCATTCCAACGGGAGGCTACCACGAGCAGTACTTC. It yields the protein CASIPTGGYHEQYF.

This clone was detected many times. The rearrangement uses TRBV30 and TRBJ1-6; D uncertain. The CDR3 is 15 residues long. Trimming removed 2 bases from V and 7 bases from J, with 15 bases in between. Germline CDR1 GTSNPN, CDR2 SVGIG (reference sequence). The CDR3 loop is CAWSLISPRNSPLHF. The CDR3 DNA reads TGTGCCTGGAGTTTAATTTCCCCTAGGAATTCACCCCTCCACTTT.